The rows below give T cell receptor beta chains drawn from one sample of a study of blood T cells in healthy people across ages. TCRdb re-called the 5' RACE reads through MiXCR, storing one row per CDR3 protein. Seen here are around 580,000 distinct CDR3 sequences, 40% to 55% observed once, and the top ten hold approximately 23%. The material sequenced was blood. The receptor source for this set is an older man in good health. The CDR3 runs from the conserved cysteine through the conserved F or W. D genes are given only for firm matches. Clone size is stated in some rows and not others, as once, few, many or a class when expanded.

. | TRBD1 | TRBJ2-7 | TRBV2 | CASRDSSFYEQYF | TGTGCCAGCCGGGACAGTTCTTTCTACGAGCAGTACTTC
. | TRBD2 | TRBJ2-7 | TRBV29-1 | CSVFPEGAGVNEQYF | TGCAGCGTTTTTCCAGAGGGAGCGGGGGTAAACGAGCAGTACTTC
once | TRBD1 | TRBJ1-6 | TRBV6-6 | CASSYSGTGGSPLHF | TGTGCCAGCAGTTACTCTGGGACAGGGGGTTCACCCCTCCACTTT
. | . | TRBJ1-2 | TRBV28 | CASSASRGDYGYTF | TGTGCCAGCAGCGCTTCTAGGGGGGACTATGGCTACACCTTC
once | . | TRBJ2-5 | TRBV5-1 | CASSAGAAGGETQYF | TGCGCCAGTTCCGCCGGGGCGGCCGGGGGAGAGACCCAGTACTTC
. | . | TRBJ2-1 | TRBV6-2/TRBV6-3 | CASGIWQGYDEQFF | TGTGCCAGCGGGATTTGGCAGGGGTACGATGAGCAGTTCTTC
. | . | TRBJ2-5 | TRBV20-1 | CSARDGRGRGETQYF | TGCAGTGCTAGAGATGGGAGGGGGAGGGGAGAGACCCAGTACTTC
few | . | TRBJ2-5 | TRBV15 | CATSRDRGQLREQYF | TGTGCCACCAGCAGAGATCGCGGACAGCTGAGGGAGCAGTACTTC
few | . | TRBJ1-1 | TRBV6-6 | CASSQGQSGGTEAFF | TGTGCCAGCAGTCAAGGACAGTCTGGGGGCACTGAAGCTTTCTTT
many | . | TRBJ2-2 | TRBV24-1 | CATSEQNTGELFF | TGTGCCACCAGTGAACAGAACACCGGGGAGCTGTTTTTT
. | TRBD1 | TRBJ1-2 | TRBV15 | CATSGQDGMNYGYTF | TGTGCCACCAGCGGACAGGACGGTATGAACTATGGCTACACCTTC
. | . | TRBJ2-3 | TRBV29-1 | CSVFTYTDTQYF | TGCAGCGTTTTCACGTACACAGATACGCAGTATTTT
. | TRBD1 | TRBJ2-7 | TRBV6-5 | CASSYVDRGSSEQYF | TGTGCCAGCAGTTACGTGGACAGGGGGAGTAGCGAGCAGTACTTC
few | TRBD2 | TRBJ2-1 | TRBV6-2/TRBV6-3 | CASRTVALAGPLNEQFF | TGTGCCAGCAGGACCGTAGCACTAGCGGGACCCCTGAATGAGCAGTTCTTC
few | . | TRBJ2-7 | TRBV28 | CASSFPTGQRYEQYF | TGTGCCAGCAGTTTCCCAACGGGACAACGCTACGAGCAGTACTTC
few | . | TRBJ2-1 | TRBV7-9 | CASSRRRVGFNEQFF | TGTGCCAGCAGCCGGAGAAGGGTCGGGTTCAATGAGCAGTTCTTC
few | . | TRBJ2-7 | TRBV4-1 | CASSQDAGNNEQYF | TGCGCCAGCAGCCAGGATGCAGGGAACAATGAGCAGTACTTC
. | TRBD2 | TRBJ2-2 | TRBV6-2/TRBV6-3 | CASSYVPSGTGELFF | TGTGCCAGCAGTTACGTTCCTAGCGGCACCGGGGAGCTGTTTTTT
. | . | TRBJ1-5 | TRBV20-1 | CSARVGDNQPQHF | TGCAGTGCTAGAGTAGGTGACAATCAGCCCCAGCATTTT
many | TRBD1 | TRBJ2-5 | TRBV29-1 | CSAQTGGETQYF | TGCAGCGCTCAGACAGGGGGTGAGACCCAGTACTTC
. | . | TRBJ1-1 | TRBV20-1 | CSARDPTGTEAFF | TGCAGTGCTAGAGATCCAACAGGGACTGAAGCTTTCTTT
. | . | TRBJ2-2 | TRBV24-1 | CATSAGGIWTGELFF | TGTGCCACCAGCGCCGGTGGGATTTGGACCGGGGAGCTGTTTTTT
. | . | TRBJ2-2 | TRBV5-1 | CASSLGQIGGELFF | TGCGCCAGCAGCTTGGGTCAGATTGGCGGGGAGCTGTTTTTT
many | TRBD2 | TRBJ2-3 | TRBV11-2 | CASSLSGGRDTQYF | TGTGCCAGCAGCTTATCCGGGGGGAGAGATACGCAGTATTTT
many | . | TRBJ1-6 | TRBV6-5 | CASSYSGGLYSPLHF | TGTGCCAGCAGTTACTCAGGGGGACTTTACTCACCCCTCCACTTT
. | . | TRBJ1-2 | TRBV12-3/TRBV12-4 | CASSLLGNYGYTF | TGTGCCAGCAGTTTATTGGGGAACTATGGCTACACCTTC
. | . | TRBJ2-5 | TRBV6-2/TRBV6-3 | CATVEDHREYF | TGTGCCACCGTGGAGGACCACAGGGAGTACTTC
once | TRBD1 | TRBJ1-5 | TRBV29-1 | CSVSSGQGGNQPQHF | TGCAGCGTCTCGTCGGGACAGGGTGGCAATCAGCCCCAGCATTTT
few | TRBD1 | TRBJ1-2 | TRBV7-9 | CASSLGTTGEGYGYTF | TGTGCCAGCAGCTTGGGAACGACAGGGGAGGGCTATGGCTACACCTTC